Listed here are 12 T cell receptor beta chains from one sample, sequenced in a study of control samples from healthy donors and cancer patients. Some clones are missing from TCRdb's copy, which holds only in-frame ones; the method was immunoSEQ multiplex PCR. The table lists 120,000 or so clones, over 85% of them singletons. The sequenced material came from blood. Receptors originate from a man aged 25 to 40 in good health.

The chain's CDR3 is CASSVVASGTNEQFF. CDR3 nucleotides: TGTGCCAGCAGCGTTGTGGCTAGTGGAACCAATGAGCAGTTCTTC. The chain is built from TRBV9 and TRBJ2-1; D gene uncertain. Per germline, CDR1 SGDLS and CDR2 YYNGEE. This CDR3 contains 15 residues. The V gene lost 2 bases and the J gene lost 6 bases, with 15 bases spanning the gap.

The chain recombines TRBV19 with TRBJ2-7; 8 bases agree with TRBD1. The ends lost 9 bases at V and 4 bases at J; junction bases unmatched: 5. Germline CDR1 and CDR2: LNHDA and SQIVND (reference sequence). The CDR3 loop spans 12 amino acids. For the CDR3, the DNA is TGTGCCAGCGGACAGGGTAATTACGAGCAGTACTTC. Translating gives CASGQGNYEQYF.

The chain recombines TRBV18 with TRBJ2-2; a weak D match, TRBD1 (5 bases). The CDR3 has 16 residues. CDR1 and CDR2 (germline): KGHSH, LQKENI. V lost 1 base and J 3 bases, leaving 12 bases between the germline ends. CDR3 DNA sequence: TGTGCCAGCTCACCACTTTGGACAAGCGACACCGGGGAGCTGTTTTTT. Protein sequence: CASSPLWTSDTGELFF.

The chain combines TRBV6-5 with TRBJ1-2; TRBD1 might be the D (5 bases). CDR1 is MNHEY and CDR2 is SVGAGI in the germline V gene. The CDR3 covers 15 residues. Trimming left V 5 bases short and J 8 bases short, with 21 bases between. This CDR3 reads CASSPPGQWRSGYTF. The CDR3 region has the DNA TGTGCCAGCAGTCCGCCGGGGCAATGGCGATCCGGCTACACCTTC.

The CDR3 is CASSLYSRERANQPQHF. CDR3 bases: TGTGCCAGCAGCTTATACTCCCGGGAAAGGGCAAATCAGCCCCAGCATTTT. This chain links TRBV7-8 with TRBJ1-5; no reliable D call. Trimming took 2 bases from V and 4 from J, leaving 18 bases between them. The germline CDR1 and CDR2 sequences are SGHVS and FQNEAQ. The CDR3 extends over 17 amino acids.

The genes are TRBV3-1 (or the pseudogene TRBV3-2) and TRBJ2-7; TRBD2 is a possible D gene (6 bases). From germline, CDR1 is LGHDT and CDR2 YNNKEL (reference sequence). CDR3 length: 16 residues. V lost 4 bases and J lost 7, with 23 bases in between. CDR3 sequence (DNA): TGTGCCAGCAGCCGCCCCGCGGGGCCCGCCCGGGGGGAGCAGTACTTC. This encodes CASSRPAGPARGEQYF.

The CDR3: CASSLHTEAFF. CDR3 DNA: TGCGCCAGCAGCTTACACACTGAAGCTTTCTTT. The chain is built from TRBV5-1 and TRBJ1-1; the D is unclear. The CDR3 is 11 amino acids. Trimming removed 2 bases from V and 3 bases from J, with 2 bases in between. Per the germline V gene, CDR1 is SGHRS and CDR2 is YFSETQ.

The DNA of the CDR3 is TGTGCCAGCACCATGACAGGCATGAACACTGAAGCTTTCTTT. It translates to CASTMTGMNTEAFF. The rearrangement uses TRBV28 and TRBJ1-1; D possibly corresponds to TRBD1 (6 bases). CDR3 length equals 14 residues. Germline CDR1 and CDR2: MDHEN and SYDVKM. Trimming removed 7 bases at V and 0 bases at J, with 12 bases between.

CDR3 sequence (DNA): TGCGCCAGCAGCCAACCTAGACAGGGTAATAATTCACCCCTCCACTTT. This encodes CASSQPRQGNNSPLHF. The genes are TRBV4-1 and TRBJ1-6; 7 nucleotides line up with TRBD1. The junction had 6 bases not matched to a gene; V was cut back by 2 bases and J by 5 bases. The germline V gene has CDR1 MGHRA and CDR2 YSYEKL. This CDR3 is 16 amino acids long.

V is TRBV19 and J is TRBJ2-1, with D tentatively TRBD2 (5 bases). From germline, CDR1 is LNHDA and CDR2 SQIVND (reference sequence). V was clipped by 5 bases and J by 7 bases, with 12 bases between them. CDR3 size: 13 residues. DNA of the CDR3: TGTGCCAGTAGTGGCGGGTTATGGAATGAGCAGTTCTTC. Its protein product is CASSGGLWNEQFF.

The gene calls are TRBV4-1 and TRBJ1-4; D perhaps matches TRBD1 (6 bases). Looked up from germline, CDR1 is MGHRA and CDR2 is YSYEKL. CDR3 length: 15 residues. The germline V and J ends were trimmed by 1 base and 8 bases, with 14 bases remaining between them. The CDR3 bases are TGCGCCAGCAGCCAAGCAAAGGGGGGGCGCGAAAAACTGTTTTTT. Its translation is CASSQAKGGREKLFF.

This sequence joins TRBV5-8 and TRBJ2-3; TRBD1 matches at 8 bases. J was trimmed by 2 bases and V by 0 bases; bases with no gene match: 2. Per germline, CDR1 SGHTS and CDR2 YDEGEE. The CDR3 spans 15 residues. CDR3 residues: CASSLGTGITDTQYF. For the CDR3, the DNA is TGTGCCAGCAGCTTGGGGACAGGGATCACAGATACGCAGTATTTT.